These 9 T cell receptor beta chains came from one sample sequenced in a study of blood T cell repertoires in COVID-19. TCRdb's table, derived via immunoSEQ multiplex PCR, lists solely in-frame clones and lacks some. The table records some 62,000 clones, over 65% of them present only once. Sequencing used peripheral blood. These receptors all stem from a man in his 60s with COVID-19, enrolled during active disease.

The chain combines TRBV5-4 with TRBJ2-3; tentative D call: TRBD1 (7 bases). The germline V and J ends were trimmed by 4 bases and 6 bases, with 12 bases remaining between them. CDR1 and CDR2 from the germline V gene are SGHNT and YYREEE (reference sequence). The CDR3 length is 13 residues. The DNA for the CDR3 is TGTGCCAGCAGCCGGGACAGCGGGGATACGCAGTATTTT. Its protein is CASSRDSGDTQYF.

This chain joins TRBV24-1 and TRBJ1-3; D is unresolved. CDR3 size: 15 residues. Per the germline V gene, CDR1 is KGHDR and CDR2 is SFDVKD. Trimming cost V 4 bases and J 4 bases, with 13 bases left between them. CDR3 sequence: CATSDHRDPGNTIYF. CDR3 in DNA: TGTGCCACCAGTGACCACAGAGACCCGGGAAACACCATATATTTT.

The rearrangement joins TRBV3-1 (or the pseudogene TRBV3-2) to TRBJ1-1, with TRBD1 matching 9 bases. Germline values: CDR1 LGHDT, CDR2 YNNKEL (reference sequence). This CDR3 spans 13 amino acids. After removal of 4 bases from V and 3 bases from J, the junction contained 0 bases not matched to a gene. The CDR3 region is CASSRDRDTEAFF. In DNA form, the CDR3 reads TGTGCCAGCAGCCGGGACAGGGACACTGAAGCTTTCTTT.

About this clone: The junction does not match germline at one end; this may be a read error. The V and J genes are TRBV19 and TRBJ2-6; D is undetermined. Germline CDR1 reads LNHDA; CDR2 reads SQIVND (reference sequence). The CDR3 totals 14 residues. CDR3 in DNA: TGTGCCAGTAGTGTAGACTCCGGGGCCAACGTCCTGACTTTC. Translated, it gives CASSVDSGANVLTF.

This clone was seen more than once but under ten times. The chain couples TRBV5-1 to TRBJ1-2; D not certain. Trimming cost V 3 bases and J 9 bases, with 15 bases left between them. CDR1 is SGHRS, CDR2 YFSETQ, per germline. The CDR3 contains 13 residues. CDR3 in amino acids: CASSSSETIRYTF. The CDR3 nucleotides are TGCGCCAGCAGCTCGTCAGAGACTATCCGCTACACCTTC.

This chain connects TRBV6-5 to TRBJ1-2; the match to TRBD1 covers 9 bases. Trimming cost V 5 bases and J 8 bases; bases outside gene matches: 6. This CDR3 is built from 13 residues. In germline, CDR1 is MNHEY, CDR2 SVGAGI. CDR3 DNA sequence: TGTGCCAGCAGTCGACAGGGGGTGTCGGGCTACACCTTC. This gives the protein CASSRQGVSGYTF.

This chain connects TRBV4-1 to TRBJ1-2; TRBD1 matches at 8 bases. With 2 bases clipped from V and 6 bases from J, the junction kept 5 bases outside the gene matches. CDR1 and CDR2 from the germline V gene are MGHRA and YSYEKL. The CDR3 runs to 14 residues. The CDR3 sequence is CASSQTGGADGYTF. CDR3 nucleotides: TGCGCCAGCAGCCAAACAGGGGGGGCTGATGGCTACACCTTC.

The chain is built from TRBV28 and TRBJ1-5, with 7 bases fitting TRBD1. The germline CDR1 and CDR2 sequences are MDHEN and SYDVKM. V dropped 6 bases and J dropped 7; count of bases not matched to a gene: 9. This CDR3 comprises 14 residues. Written as DNA, the CDR3 is TGTGCCAGCAGCCAACAGGGGATGAAGCAGCCCCAGCATTTT. This codes for CASSQQGMKQPQHF.

The rearrangement joins TRBV2 to TRBJ2-5, with D tentatively TRBD2 (5 bases). CDR1 and CDR2 (germline): SNHLY, FYNNEI. This CDR3 spans 14 amino acids. Trimming shortened V by 2 bases and J by 2 bases, and 9 bases separated the two germline ends. CDR3 DNA sequence: TGTGCCAGCAGTGAAACTACTAGTCAAGAGACCCAGTACTTC. Amino acids: CASSETTSQETQYF.